The rows below give T cell receptor beta chains drawn from one sample of a study of T-cell memory formation after mild COVID-19. Each CDR3 protein is one row after TCRdb ran MiXCR on the 5' RACE reads. Among some 210,000 distinct CDR3 sequences, approximately 20% were seen once, and the ten largest hold roughly 2.6%. The sequencing sample was made of PBMCs or a T cell subset sorted from them (not recorded which). These TCRs come from an adult woman who had mild COVID-19 (a few samples of this study predate the infection). Cell type and time point are not known. Each CDR3 is given with its conserved first and last residue. D genes are given only for firm matches.

j_call: TRBJ1-3
d_call: NA
v_call: TRBV12-3/TRBV12-4
cdr3_aa: CASSPWPGAGNTIYF

j_call: TRBJ1-1
d_call: NA
v_call: TRBV6-5
cdr3_aa: CASRRQGMVRTEAFF

j_call: TRBJ2-2
d_call: TRBD1
v_call: TRBV7-8
cdr3_aa: CASSSLRDSSTGELFF

j_call: TRBJ2-3
d_call: NA
v_call: TRBV7-2
cdr3_aa: CASSLAIGLRTDTQYF

j_call: TRBJ2-1
d_call: NA
v_call: TRBV11-2
cdr3_aa: CASSPVSGPRVENEQFF

j_call: TRBJ2-2
d_call: TRBD1
v_call: TRBV7-2
cdr3_aa: CASSLVGRGQGYTGELFF

j_call: TRBJ1-1
d_call: NA
v_call: TRBV29-1
cdr3_aa: CSVERGVGTEAFF

j_call: TRBJ2-1
d_call: TRBD1
v_call: TRBV19
cdr3_aa: CASSRPGQGYNEQFF

j_call: TRBJ2-3
d_call: NA
v_call: TRBV6-5
cdr3_aa: CASSRGLGGVSTDTQYF

j_call: TRBJ1-1
d_call: NA
v_call: TRBV29-1
cdr3_aa: CSAVYGTWNTEAFF

j_call: TRBJ1-6
d_call: TRBD1
v_call: TRBV3-1
cdr3_aa: CASSPGQGASPLHF

j_call: TRBJ1-5
d_call: NA
v_call: TRBV6-2/TRBV6-3
cdr3_aa: CASRRTGNQPQHF

j_call: TRBJ1-4
d_call: NA
v_call: TRBV20-1
cdr3_aa: CSARSAENEKLFF

j_call: TRBJ1-1
d_call: NA
v_call: TRBV20-1
cdr3_aa: CSTLWAPEAFF

j_call: TRBJ2-3
d_call: TRBD2
v_call: TRBV6-5
cdr3_aa: CASSYLPRTSGGWDTQYF